A single sample gave rise to the 18 T cell receptor beta chains below, sequenced in a study of T cell responses to AZD1222 COVID-19 vaccine. Data came from immunoSEQ multiplex PCR; TCRdb stores just in-frame clones and leaves some out. The sample has nearly 110,000 clones, just over 90% seen once; the top ten hold roughly 6.2%. The material was peripheral blood, obtained 28 days after the second AZD1222 dose. These TCRs come from an adult who received the AZD1222 COVID-19 vaccine.

The genes are TRBV4-3 and TRBJ1-5, with D possibly matching TRBD1 (5 bases). The CDR3 runs 15 residues. Trimming took 0 bases from V and 1 from J, leaving 7 bases between them. CDR1 LGHNA and CDR2 YSLEER come from the germline V gene. CDR3 bases: TGCGCCAGCAGCCAAGATCACAGGAGCAATCAGCCCCAGCATTTT. Translation gives CASSQDHRSNQPQHF.

The rearrangement joins TRBV19 to TRBJ2-5; 7 bases match TRBD2. The V gene end was trimmed by 6 bases and the J gene end by 3 bases; junction bases not matched to a gene: 13. Looked up from germline, CDR1 is LNHDA and CDR2 is SQIVND (reference sequence). There are 16 residues in the CDR3. For the CDR3, the DNA is TGTGCCAGTAGCCCTGGGGAGGGGCTTGGCGAAGAGACCCAGTACTTC. Translation gives CASSPGEGLGEETQYF.

The chain joins TRBV9 to TRBJ1-1; D uncertain. Germline V gene lookup returns CDR1 SGDLS and CDR2 YYNGEE. The CDR3 has 13 amino acids. V dropped 0 bases and J dropped 7 bases, with 10 bases sitting between them. The CDR3 reads CASSVVSGDEAFF. CDR3 DNA: TGTGCCAGCAGCGTAGTTTCGGGAGATGAAGCTTTCTTT.

J is TRBJ1-3 and V is TRBV19; weak D call: TRBD1 (5 bases). Trimming left V 4 bases short and J 2 bases short, with 9 bases between. Germline lookup yields CDR1 LNHDA and CDR2 SQIVND (reference sequence). The CDR3 is made up of 14 amino acids. The CDR3 nucleotides read TGTGCCAGTAGTAATGCGGGGGCTGGAAACACCATATATTTT. Its protein is CASSNAGAGNTIYF.

The chain links TRBV10-3 to TRBJ2-7, with 14 bases fitting TRBD2. V lost 4 bases, J lost 2 bases, and 4 bases stayed unmatched. CDR1 is ENHRY and CDR2 is SYGVKD in the germline V gene. CDR3 length: 16 residues. CDR3 in DNA: TGTGCCATCAGTGGGGGACTAGCGGGAGACCCCTACGAGCAGTACTTC. This encodes CAISGGLAGDPYEQYF.

The genes are TRBV5-6 and TRBJ1-2; no reliable D call. This CDR3 spans 15 amino acids. Germline loops: CDR1 SGHDT, CDR2 YYEEEE. Trimming shortened V by 0 bases and J by 2 bases, and 11 bases separated the two germline ends. This CDR3 is CASSLDPGPNYGYTF. CDR3 in DNA: TGTGCCAGCAGCTTGGACCCGGGCCCGAACTATGGCTACACCTTC.

The sample holds a few counts of this clone. The chain recombines TRBV6-5 with TRBJ1-6, with D maybe TRBD1 (6 bases). Germline CDR1 is MNHEY and CDR2 is SVGAGI. Trimming removed 5 bases at V and 9 bases at J, with 8 bases between. The CDR3 sequence is 12 residues long. The CDR3 DNA reads as TGTGCCAGCAGTCTCAGGGGTTCACCCCTCCACTTT. This encodes CASSLRGSPLHF.

The chain couples TRBV30 to TRBJ1-2; D is unclear. The CDR3 runs to 12 residues. Trimming shortened V by 3 bases and J by 5 bases, and 10 bases separated the two germline ends. Germline V lookup: CDR1 GTSNPN, CDR2 SVGIG (reference sequence). The CDR3 nucleotides read TGTGCCTGGAGAGAGGCTAGGTATGGCTACACCTTC. Translation gives CAWREARYGYTF.

The V gene is TRBV14, the J gene TRBJ2-3, with 8 bases that match TRBD2. The trim removed 1 base at V and 4 bases at J, leaving 7 bases unmatched. From germline, CDR1 is SGHDN and CDR2 FVKESK. The CDR3 totals 16 residues. The DNA of the CDR3 is TGTGCCAGCAGCCAAGTGAGCGGGAGTTATTCAGATACGCAGTATTTT. Translated, it gives CASSQVSGSYSDTQYF. The complete variable domain, with remaining parts taken from reference TRBV14 and TRBJ2-3, reads EAGVTQFPSHSVIEKGQTVTLRCDPISGHDNLYWYRRVMGKEIKFLLHFVKESKQDESGMPNNRFLAERTGGTYSTLKVQPAELEDSGVYFCASSQVSGSYSDTQYFGPGTRLTVL.

The V call is TRBV11-2, the J call TRBJ1-1; the match to TRBD1 covers 7 bases. The CDR3 totals 14 residues. CDR1 is SGHAT and CDR2 is FQNNGV in the germline V gene. The V gene end was trimmed by 2 bases and the J gene end by 4 bases; junction bases not matched to a gene: 4. CDR3 sequence (DNA): TGTGCCAGCAGCTTAACACAGGGGAGCACTGAAGCTTTCTTT. Encoded protein: CASSLTQGSTEAFF.

J is TRBJ2-7 and V is TRBV10-3; D remains ambiguous. The CDR3 has 14 residues. The germline CDR1 and CDR2 sequences are ENHRY and SYGVKD. The V end was cut by 3 bases, the J end by 2 bases, with 11 bases between. CDR3 protein: CAISETTGAYEQYF. CDR3 nucleotides: TGTGCCATCAGTGAAACGACTGGGGCCTACGAGCAGTACTTC.

The chain carries TRBV9 and TRBJ1-3, with unresolved D. From germline, CDR1 is SGDLS and CDR2 YYNGEE. This CDR3 is built from 14 residues. V lost 0 bases to trimming and J lost 0 bases, with 4 bases between them. The CDR3 nucleotides read TGTGCCAGCAGCGTAGATTTCTCTGGAAACACCATATATTTT. It encodes CASSVDFSGNTIYF.

V and J are TRBV28 and TRBJ1-3, with D maybe TRBD1 (5 bases). V was shortened by 5 bases and J by 2 bases, with 13 bases between the two germline ends. CDR3 length equals 15 residues. Germline CDR1 and CDR2: MDHEN and SYDVKM. The CDR3 reads CASSPTVWTGNTIYF. DNA for the CDR3: TGTGCCAGCAGTCCGACAGTCTGGACTGGAAACACCATATATTTT.

The chain is built from TRBV6-2 or TRBV6-3 and TRBJ2-7; 13 bases are a match to TRBD2. The germline V gene has CDR1 MNHEY and CDR2 SVGEGT. V dropped 0 bases and J dropped 3; count of bases not matched to a gene: 11. CDR3 length equals 19 residues. Here the CDR3 reads CASSYSSTSGRGGGYEQYF. For the CDR3, the DNA is TGTGCCAGCAGTTACTCGAGCACTAGCGGGAGGGGCGGTGGCTACGAGCAGTACTTC.

V is TRBV4-1 and J is TRBJ2-7; 13 bases agree with TRBD2. The CDR3 runs to 15 residues. CDR1 MGHRA and CDR2 YSYEKL come from the germline V gene. Germline trimming cut 4 bases from V and 2 bases from J; bases unmatched to any gene: 2. The CDR3 coding sequence is TGCGCCAGCAGCCGAGGGACTAGCGGGGCCTACGAGCAGTACTTC. Amino acids: CASSRGTSGAYEQYF.

J is TRBJ1-4 and V is TRBV4-1; 7 positions agree with TRBD1. V was clipped by 1 base and J by 4 bases; unmatched bases: 3. CDR1 MGHRA and CDR2 YSYEKL come from the germline V gene. The CDR3 has 15 amino acids. CDR3 sequence: CASSQAGQNNEKLFF. CDR3 in DNA: TGCGCCAGCAGCCAAGCGGGACAGAATAATGAAAAACTGTTTTTT.

This chain uses TRBV7-9 with TRBJ2-7, with a tentative D call TRBD1 (7 bases). The CDR3 is 14 residues long. Germline V gives CDR1 SEHNR, CDR2 FQNEAQ (reference sequence). V shed 5 bases and J shed 2 bases, with 13 bases lying between them. The CDR3 protein is CASSRQGGTYEQYF. The CDR3 DNA is TGTGCCAGCAGCCGCCAGGGGGGCACCTACGAGCAGTACTTC.

The rearrangement links TRBV9 to TRBJ1-6; tentative D call: TRBD1 (5 bases). Germline CDR1 and CDR2: SGDLS and YYNGEE. The CDR3 is 15 amino acids. The V end lost 0 bases, the J end lost 7 bases, and 11 bases lay between the germline ends. In DNA form, the CDR3 reads TGTGCCAGCAGCGTAGATGGGGGAGGGAATTCACCCCTCCACTTT. It specifies CASSVDGGGNSPLHF.